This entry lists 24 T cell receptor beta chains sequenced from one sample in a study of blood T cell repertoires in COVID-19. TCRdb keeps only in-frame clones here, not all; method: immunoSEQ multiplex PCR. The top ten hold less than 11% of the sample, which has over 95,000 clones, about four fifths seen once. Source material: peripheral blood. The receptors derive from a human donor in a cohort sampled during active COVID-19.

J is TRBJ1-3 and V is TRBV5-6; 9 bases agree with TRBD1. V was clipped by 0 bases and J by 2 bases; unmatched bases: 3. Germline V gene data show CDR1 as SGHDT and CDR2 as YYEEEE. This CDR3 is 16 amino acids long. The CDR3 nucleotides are TGTGCCAGCAGCTTGGTAGGACAGGGGACTGGAAACACCATATATTTT. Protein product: CASSLVGQGTGNTIYF.

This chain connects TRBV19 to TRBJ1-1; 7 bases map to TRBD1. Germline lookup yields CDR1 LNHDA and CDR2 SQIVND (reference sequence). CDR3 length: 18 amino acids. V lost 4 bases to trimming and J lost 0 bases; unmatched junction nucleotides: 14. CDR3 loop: CASSSAGWDRRMNTEAFF. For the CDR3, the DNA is TGTGCCAGTAGTAGTGCGGGATGGGACAGAAGAATGAACACTGAAGCTTTCTTT.

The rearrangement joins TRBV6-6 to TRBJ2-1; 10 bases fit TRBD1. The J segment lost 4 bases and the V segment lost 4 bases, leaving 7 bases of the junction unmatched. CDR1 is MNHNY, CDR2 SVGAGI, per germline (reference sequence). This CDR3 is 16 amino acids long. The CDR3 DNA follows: TGTGCCAGCAGTTTATATGACAGGGGGCTTTACAATGAGCAGTTCTTC. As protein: CASSLYDRGLYNEQFF.

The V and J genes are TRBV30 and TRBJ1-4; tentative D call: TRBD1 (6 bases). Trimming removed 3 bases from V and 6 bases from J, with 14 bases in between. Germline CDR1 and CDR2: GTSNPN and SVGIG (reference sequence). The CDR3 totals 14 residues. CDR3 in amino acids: CAWRSGTPYEKLFF. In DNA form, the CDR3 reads TGTGCCTGGAGATCCGGGACACCATATGAAAAACTGTTTTTT.

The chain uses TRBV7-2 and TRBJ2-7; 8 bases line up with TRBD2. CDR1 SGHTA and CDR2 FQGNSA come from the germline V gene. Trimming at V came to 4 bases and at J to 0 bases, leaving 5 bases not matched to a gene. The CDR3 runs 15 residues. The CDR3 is CASSSIAGSSYEQYF. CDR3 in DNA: TGTGCCAGCAGCTCCATAGCGGGAAGCTCCTACGAGCAGTACTTC.

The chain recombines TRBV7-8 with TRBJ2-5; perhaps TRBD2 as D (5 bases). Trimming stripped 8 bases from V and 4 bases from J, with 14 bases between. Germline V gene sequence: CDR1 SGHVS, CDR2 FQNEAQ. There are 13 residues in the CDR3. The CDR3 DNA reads TGTGCCAGCGAGAGGCGTGAGGGAGAGACCCAGTACTTC. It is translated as CASERREGETQYF.

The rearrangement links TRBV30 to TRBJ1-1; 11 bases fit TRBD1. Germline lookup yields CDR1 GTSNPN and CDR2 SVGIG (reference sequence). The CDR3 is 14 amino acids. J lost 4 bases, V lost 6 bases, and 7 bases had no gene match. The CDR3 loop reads CACGQGAISTEAFF. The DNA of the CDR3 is TGTGCCTGCGGACAGGGGGCCATTAGCACTGAAGCTTTCTTT.

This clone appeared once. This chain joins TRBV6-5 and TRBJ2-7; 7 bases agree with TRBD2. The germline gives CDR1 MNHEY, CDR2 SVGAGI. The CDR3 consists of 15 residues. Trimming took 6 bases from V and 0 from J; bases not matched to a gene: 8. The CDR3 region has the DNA TGTGCCAGCAGGAAGCAAGCGGGGAGCTCCTACGAGCAGTACTTC. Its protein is CASRKQAGSSYEQYF.

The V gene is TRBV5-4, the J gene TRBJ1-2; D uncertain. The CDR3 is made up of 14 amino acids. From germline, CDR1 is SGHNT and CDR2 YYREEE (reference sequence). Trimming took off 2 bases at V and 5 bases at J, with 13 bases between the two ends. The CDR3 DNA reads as TGTGCCAGCAGCTTCATCAACGGAGTGTATGGCTACACCTTC. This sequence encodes CASSFINGVYGYTF.

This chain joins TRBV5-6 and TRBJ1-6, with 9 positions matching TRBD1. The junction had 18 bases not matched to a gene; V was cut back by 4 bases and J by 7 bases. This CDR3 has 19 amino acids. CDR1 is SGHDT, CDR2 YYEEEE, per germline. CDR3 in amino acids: CASSHLDRGRLVGNSPLHF. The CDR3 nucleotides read TGTGCCAGCAGCCATCTGGACAGGGGCCGTCTGGTAGGCAATTCACCCCTCCACTTT.

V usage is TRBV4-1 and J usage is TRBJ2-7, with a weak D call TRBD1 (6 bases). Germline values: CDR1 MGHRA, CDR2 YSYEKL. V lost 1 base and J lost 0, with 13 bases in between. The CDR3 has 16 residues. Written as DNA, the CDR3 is TGCGCCAGCAGCCAAGGAGGACAGAAGATCTCCTACGAGCAGTACTTC. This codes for CASSQGGQKISYEQYF.

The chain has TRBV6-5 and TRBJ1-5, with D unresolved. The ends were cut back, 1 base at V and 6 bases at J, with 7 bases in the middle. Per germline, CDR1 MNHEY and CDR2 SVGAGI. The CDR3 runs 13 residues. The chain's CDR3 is CASSYWFGQPQHF. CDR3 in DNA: TGTGCCAGCAGTTACTGGTTCGGTCAGCCCCAGCATTTT.

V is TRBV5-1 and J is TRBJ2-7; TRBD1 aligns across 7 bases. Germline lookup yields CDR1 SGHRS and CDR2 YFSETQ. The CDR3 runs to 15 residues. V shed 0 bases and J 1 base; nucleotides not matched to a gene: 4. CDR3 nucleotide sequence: TGCGCCAGCAGCTTGGATGGGACAGCGTCCTACGAGCAGTACTTC. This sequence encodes CASSLDGTASYEQYF.

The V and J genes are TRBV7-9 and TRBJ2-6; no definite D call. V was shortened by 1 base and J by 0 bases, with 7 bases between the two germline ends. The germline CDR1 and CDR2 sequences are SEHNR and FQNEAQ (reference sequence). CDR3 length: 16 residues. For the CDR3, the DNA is TGTGCCAGCAGCTTAGAGCCGTACTCTGGGGCCAACGTCCTGACTTTC. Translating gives CASSLEPYSGANVLTF.

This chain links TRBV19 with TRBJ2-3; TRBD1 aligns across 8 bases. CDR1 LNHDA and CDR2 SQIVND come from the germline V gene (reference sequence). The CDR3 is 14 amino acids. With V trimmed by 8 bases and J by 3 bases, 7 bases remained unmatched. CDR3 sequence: CASRPGQGTDTQYF. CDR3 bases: TGTGCCAGTCGCCCTGGACAGGGAACAGATACGCAGTATTTT.

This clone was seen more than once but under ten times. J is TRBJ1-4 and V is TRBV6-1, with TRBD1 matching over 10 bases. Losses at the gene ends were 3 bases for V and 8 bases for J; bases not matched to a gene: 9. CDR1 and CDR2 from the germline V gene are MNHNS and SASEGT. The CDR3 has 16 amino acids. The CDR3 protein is CASSERDRGLGEKLFF. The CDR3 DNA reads TGTGCCAGCAGTGAGCGCGACAGGGGGCTCGGGGAAAAACTGTTTTTT.

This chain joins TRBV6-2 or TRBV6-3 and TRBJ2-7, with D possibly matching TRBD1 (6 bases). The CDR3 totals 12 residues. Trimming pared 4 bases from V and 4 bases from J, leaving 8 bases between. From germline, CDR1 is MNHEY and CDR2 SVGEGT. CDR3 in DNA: TGTGCCAGCAGTTGGACAGATTACGAGCAGTACTTC. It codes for CASSWTDYEQYF.

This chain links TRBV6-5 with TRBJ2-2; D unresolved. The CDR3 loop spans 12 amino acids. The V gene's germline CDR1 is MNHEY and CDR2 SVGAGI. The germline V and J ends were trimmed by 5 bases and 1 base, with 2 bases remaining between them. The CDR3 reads CASSQNTGELFF. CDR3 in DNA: TGTGCCAGCAGTCAGAACACCGGGGAGCTGTTTTTT.

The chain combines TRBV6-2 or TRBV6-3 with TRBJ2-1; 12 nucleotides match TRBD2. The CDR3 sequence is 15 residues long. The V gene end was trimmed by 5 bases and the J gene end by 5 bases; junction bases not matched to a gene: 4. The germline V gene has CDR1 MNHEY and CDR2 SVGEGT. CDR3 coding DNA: TGTGCCAGCAGTCCGACTAGCGGGAGAAACAATGAGCAGTTCTTC. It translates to CASSPTSGRNNEQFF.

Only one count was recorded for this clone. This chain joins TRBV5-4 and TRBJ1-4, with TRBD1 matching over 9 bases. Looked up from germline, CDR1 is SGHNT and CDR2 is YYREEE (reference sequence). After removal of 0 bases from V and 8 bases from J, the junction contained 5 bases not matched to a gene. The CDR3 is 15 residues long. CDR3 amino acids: CASSLGGTGQEKLFF. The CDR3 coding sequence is TGTGCCAGCAGCTTGGGTGGGACAGGGCAGGAAAAACTGTTTTTT.

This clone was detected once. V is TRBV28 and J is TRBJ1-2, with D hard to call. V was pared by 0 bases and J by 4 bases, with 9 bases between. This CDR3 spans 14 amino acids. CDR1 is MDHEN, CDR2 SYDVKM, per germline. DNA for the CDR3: TGTGCCAGCAGTTTATGGGGCAGCCCCTATGGCTACACCTTC. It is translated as CASSLWGSPYGYTF.

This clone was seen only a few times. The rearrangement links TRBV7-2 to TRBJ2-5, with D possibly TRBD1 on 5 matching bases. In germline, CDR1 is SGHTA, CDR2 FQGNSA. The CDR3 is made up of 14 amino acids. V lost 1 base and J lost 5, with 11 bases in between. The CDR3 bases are TGTGCCAGCAGCTTAGATACAGGACCCGAGACCCAGTACTTC. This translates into CASSLDTGPETQYF.

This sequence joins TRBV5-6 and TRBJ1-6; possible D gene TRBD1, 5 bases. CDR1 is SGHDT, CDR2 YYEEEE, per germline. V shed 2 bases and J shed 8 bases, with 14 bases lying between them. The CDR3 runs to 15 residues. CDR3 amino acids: CASSLISQADSPLHF. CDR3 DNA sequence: TGTGCCAGCAGCTTAATTTCACAGGCGGATTCACCCCTCCACTTT.

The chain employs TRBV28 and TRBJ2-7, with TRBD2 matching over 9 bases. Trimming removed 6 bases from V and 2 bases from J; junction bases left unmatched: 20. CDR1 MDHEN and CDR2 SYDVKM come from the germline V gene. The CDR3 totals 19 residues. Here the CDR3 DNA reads TGTGCCAGCAGCCCCTCCCTAGCGGGAATGTTTGTGTTCACCTACGAGCAGTACTTC. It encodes CASSPSLAGMFVFTYEQYF.